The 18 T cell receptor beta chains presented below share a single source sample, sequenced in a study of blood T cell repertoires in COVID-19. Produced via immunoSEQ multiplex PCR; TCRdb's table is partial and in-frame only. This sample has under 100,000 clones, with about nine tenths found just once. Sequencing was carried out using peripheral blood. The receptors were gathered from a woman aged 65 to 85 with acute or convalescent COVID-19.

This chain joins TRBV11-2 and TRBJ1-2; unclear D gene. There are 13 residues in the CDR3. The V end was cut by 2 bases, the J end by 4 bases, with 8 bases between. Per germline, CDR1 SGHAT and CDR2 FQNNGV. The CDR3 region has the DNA TGTGCCAGCAGCTTAACGGGTACCTATGGCTACACCTTC. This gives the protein CASSLTGTYGYTF.

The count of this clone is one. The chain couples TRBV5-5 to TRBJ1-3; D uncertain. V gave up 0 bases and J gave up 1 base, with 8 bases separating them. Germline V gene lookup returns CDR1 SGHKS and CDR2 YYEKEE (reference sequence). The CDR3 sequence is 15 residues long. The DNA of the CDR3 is TGTGCCAGCAGCTTGGGACCGGGATCTGGAAACACCATATATTTT. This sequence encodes CASSLGPGSGNTIYF.

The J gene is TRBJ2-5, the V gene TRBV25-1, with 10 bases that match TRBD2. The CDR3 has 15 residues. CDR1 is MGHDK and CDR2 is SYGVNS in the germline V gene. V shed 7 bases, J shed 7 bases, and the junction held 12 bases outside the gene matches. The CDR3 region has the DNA TGTGCCAGCATGGTAGCGGGAGGCCCCGGGGGGACCCAGTACTTC. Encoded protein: CASMVAGGPGGTQYF. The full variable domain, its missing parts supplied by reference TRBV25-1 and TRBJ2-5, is EADIYQTPRYLVIGTGKKITLECSQTMGHDKMYWYQQDPGMELHLIHYSYGVNSTEKGDLSSESTVSRIRTEHFPLTLESARPSHTSQYLCASMVAGGPGGTQYFGPGTRLLVL.

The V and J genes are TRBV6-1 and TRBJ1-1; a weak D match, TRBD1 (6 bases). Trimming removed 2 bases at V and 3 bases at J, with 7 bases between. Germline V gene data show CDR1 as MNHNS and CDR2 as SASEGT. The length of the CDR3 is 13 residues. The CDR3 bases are TGTGCCAGCAGTGAATGGACAGACACTGAAGCTTTCTTT. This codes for CASSEWTDTEAFF.

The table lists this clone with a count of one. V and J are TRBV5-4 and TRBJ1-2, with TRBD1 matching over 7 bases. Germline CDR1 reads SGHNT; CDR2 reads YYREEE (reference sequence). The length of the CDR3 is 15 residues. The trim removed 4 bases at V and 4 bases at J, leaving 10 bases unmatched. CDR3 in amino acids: CASSVSPRDSYGYTF. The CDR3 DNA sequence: TGTGCCAGCAGCGTAAGCCCCCGGGACAGCTATGGCTACACCTTC.

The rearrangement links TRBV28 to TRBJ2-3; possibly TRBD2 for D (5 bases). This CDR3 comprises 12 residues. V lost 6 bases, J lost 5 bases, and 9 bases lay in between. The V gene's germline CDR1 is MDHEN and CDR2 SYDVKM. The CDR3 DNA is TGTGCCAGCAGATTGGCGGGAGATACGCAGTATTTT. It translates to CASRLAGDTQYF.

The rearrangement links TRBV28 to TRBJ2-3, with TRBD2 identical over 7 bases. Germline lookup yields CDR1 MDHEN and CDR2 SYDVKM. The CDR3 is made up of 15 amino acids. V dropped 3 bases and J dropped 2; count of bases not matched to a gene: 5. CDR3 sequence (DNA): TGTGCCAGCAGTTTGGCAGGGACTAACACAGATACGCAGTATTTT. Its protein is CASSLAGTNTDTQYF.

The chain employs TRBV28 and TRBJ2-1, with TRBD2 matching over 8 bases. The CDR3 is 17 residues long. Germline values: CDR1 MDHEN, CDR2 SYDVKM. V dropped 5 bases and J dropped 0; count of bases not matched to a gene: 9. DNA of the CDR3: TGTGCCAGCAGTCCCAAAGGGCTAGCGGGCTCCTACAATGAGCAGTTCTTC. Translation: CASSPKGLAGSYNEQFF.

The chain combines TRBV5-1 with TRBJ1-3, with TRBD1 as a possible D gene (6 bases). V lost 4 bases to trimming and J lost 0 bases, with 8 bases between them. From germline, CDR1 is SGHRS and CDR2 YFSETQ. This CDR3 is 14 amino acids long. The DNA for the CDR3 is TGCGCCAGCAGCAGGGACAACTCTGGAAACACCATATATTTT. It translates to CASSRDNSGNTIYF.

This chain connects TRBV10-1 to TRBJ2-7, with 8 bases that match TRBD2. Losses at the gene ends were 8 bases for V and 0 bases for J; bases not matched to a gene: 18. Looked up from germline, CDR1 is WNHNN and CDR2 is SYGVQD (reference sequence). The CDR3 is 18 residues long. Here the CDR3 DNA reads TGCGCCAGCTGGGGACCGGGACTAGAGCCCCATGACTCCTACGAGCAGTACGTC. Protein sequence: CASWGPGLEPHDSYEQYV.

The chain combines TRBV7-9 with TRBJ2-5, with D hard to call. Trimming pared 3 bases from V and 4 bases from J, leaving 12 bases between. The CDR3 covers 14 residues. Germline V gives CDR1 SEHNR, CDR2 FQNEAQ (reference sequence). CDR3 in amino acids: CASSFVFERETQYF. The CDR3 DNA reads TGTGCCAGCAGCTTTGTGTTCGAGAGAGAGACCCAGTACTTC.

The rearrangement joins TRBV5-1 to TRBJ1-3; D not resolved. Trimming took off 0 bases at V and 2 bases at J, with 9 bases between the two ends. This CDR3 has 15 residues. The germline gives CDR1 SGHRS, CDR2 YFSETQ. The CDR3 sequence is CASSLATGTGNTIYF. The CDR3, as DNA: TGCGCCAGCAGCTTGGCGACGGGGACTGGAAACACCATATATTTT. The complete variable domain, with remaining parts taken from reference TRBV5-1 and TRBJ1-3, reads KAGVTQTPRYLIKTRGQQVTLSCSPISGHRSVSWYQQTPGQGLQFLFEYFSETQRNKGNFPGRFSGRQFSNSRSEMNVSTLELGDSALYLCASSLATGTGNTIYFGEGSWLTVV.

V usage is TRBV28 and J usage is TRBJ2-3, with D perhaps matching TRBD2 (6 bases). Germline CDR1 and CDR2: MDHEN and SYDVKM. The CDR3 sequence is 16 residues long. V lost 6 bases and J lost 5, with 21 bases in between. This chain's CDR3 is CASSRVGRRIRDTQYF. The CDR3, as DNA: TGTGCCAGCAGCCGGGTGGGGAGGCGCATTCGAGATACGCAGTATTTT.

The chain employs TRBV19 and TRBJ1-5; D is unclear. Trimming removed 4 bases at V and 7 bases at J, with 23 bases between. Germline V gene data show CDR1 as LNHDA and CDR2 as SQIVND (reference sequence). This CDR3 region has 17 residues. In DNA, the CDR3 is TGTGCCAGTAGTAGTCTCGTCGATTCTCGGTCCTGGCAGCCCCAGCATTTT. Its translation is CASSSLVDSRSWQPQHF.

CDR3 DNA sequence: TGTGCCAGCAGTTTGGTGAGCGAGCAGTACTTC. This sequence encodes CASSLVSEQYF. This chain links TRBV6-2 or TRBV6-3 with TRBJ2-7; D ambiguous. Germline lookup yields CDR1 MNHEY and CDR2 SVGEGT. The CDR3 has 11 amino acids. Trimming removed 4 bases from V and 6 bases from J, with 7 bases in between.

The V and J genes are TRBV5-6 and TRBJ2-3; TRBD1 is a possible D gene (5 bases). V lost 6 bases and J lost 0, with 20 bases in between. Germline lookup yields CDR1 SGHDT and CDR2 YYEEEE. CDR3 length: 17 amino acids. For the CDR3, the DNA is TGTGCCAGCACCCTCCGTGTAGGGGTGGGGAGCACAGATACGCAGTATTTT. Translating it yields CASTLRVGVGSTDTQYF.

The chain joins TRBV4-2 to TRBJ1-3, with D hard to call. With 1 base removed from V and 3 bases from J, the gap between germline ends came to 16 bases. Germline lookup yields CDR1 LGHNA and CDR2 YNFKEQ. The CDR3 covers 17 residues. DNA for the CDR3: TGTGCCAGCAGCCAAGGAGGGAAAGGGATAAATGGAAACACCATATATTTT. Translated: CASSQGGKGINGNTIYF.

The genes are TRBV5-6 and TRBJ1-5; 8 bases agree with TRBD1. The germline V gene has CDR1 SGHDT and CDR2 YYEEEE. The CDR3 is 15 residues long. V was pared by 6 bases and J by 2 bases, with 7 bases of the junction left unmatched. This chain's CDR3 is CASTSTGARNQPQHF. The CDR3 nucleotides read TGTGCCAGCACCTCGACAGGGGCTCGCAATCAGCCCCAGCATTTT.